This TCR beta chain appears in the sequencing data of a study of shared clonotypes between healthy human individuals. The study, taken as a whole, reports: Naive subsets, compared against memory subsets, generally had larger estimated richness values.

Germline V gene data show CDR1 as SGHKS and CDR2 as YYEKEE (reference sequence). This CDR3 contains 14 residues. Naive CD8 cells were CD45RO-negative, positively selected for CCR7, excluding terminally differentiated effector memory CD45RA+ cells. A deep-level run was used for the assay. Genomic DNA of every subset was divided equally among multiple immunoSEQ plates. Measured with immunoSEQ multiplex PCR; TCRdb has only the in-frame clones, and not every one. The sample carries approximately 2,200,000 clones, under 95% recorded once. On this clone itself: Its antigen remains unknown. Germline is not matched at one junction end, which may reflect a read error.

The chain employs TRBV5-5 and TRBJ1-3; no definite D call. This TCR derives from a young man in good health. Some clones in this sample may be carry-over from other donors' samples. The sequencing sample was made of naive CD8+ T cells from PBMCs. The CDR3 nucleotides are TGTGCCAGCAACTTGAGATCTCGCCCTAACACCATATATTTT. Residues: CASNLRSRPNTIYF.